Following are 23 T cell receptor beta chains from one sample sequenced in a study of OX40 agonist ivuxolimab in advanced cancers. Libraries were prepared by immunoSEQ multiplex PCR; TCRdb keeps only in-frame clonotypes and omits some of them. In the table there are under 100,000 clones, 91% of which are singletons. Material: CD4+ or CD8+ T cells sorted from blood, obtained in a trial of the OX40 agonist ivuxolimab. These TCRs come from an adult with an advanced solid tumor such as melanoma, head and neck, liver or kidney cancer.

The V call is TRBV7-2, the J call TRBJ1-1; no clear D gene. The CDR3 is 13 amino acids. Germline V CDR1 and CDR2: SGHTA, FQGNSA. V shed 0 bases and J shed 7 bases, with 9 bases lying between them. The chain's CDR3 is CASSLAGWGEAFF. The DNA for the CDR3 is TGTGCCAGCAGCTTAGCGGGATGGGGTGAAGCTTTCTTT. Supplemented by reference TRBV7-2 and TRBJ1-1, the full variable domain reads GAGVSQSPSNKVTEKGKDVELRCDPISGHTALYWYRQSLGQGLEFLIYFQGNSAPDKSGLPSDRFSAERTGGSVSTLTIQRTQQEDSAVYLCASSLAGWGEAFFGQGTRLTVV.

V gene TRBV19 combines with J gene TRBJ2-7, with TRBD2 matching over 9 bases. J gave up 4 bases and V 3 bases, and 7 bases lay outside the gene matches. Germline CDR1 LNHDA, CDR2 SQIVND (reference sequence). CDR3 length equals 15 residues. CDR3 sequence (DNA): TGTGCCAGTAGTATGCGCGGGAGGGGCGGATACGAGCAGTACTTC. It yields the protein CASSMRGRGGYEQYF.

The CDR3 nucleotides read TGCGCCAGCAGCCATACAGGGGGCACGTGGGAAGCTTTCTTT. Translated, it gives CASSHTGGTWEAFF. The chain has TRBV4-1 and TRBJ1-1, with 9 bases identical to TRBD1. J was trimmed by 8 bases and V by 3 bases; bases with no gene match: 7. The V gene's germline CDR1 is MGHRA and CDR2 YSYEKL. The CDR3 has 14 amino acids.

The chain links TRBV11-1 to TRBJ2-1; the D gene is possibly TRBD2 (6 bases). CDR3 size: 13 residues. Looked up from germline, CDR1 is SGHAT and CDR2 is FQDESV (reference sequence). V shed 8 bases and J shed 4 bases, with 12 bases lying between them. CDR3 loop: CASGVAEYNEQFF. CDR3 nucleotide sequence: TGTGCCAGCGGCGTAGCGGAATACAATGAGCAGTTCTTC.

This chain joins TRBV19 and TRBJ2-7; D unclear. Germline CDR1 LNHDA, CDR2 SQIVND (reference sequence). The length of the CDR3 is 14 residues. V lost 2 bases and J lost 0, with 8 bases in between. In nucleotides, the CDR3 is TGTGCCAGTAGTATACACGCACCCTCCTACGAGCAGTACTTC. Translating it yields CASSIHAPSYEQYF. The full variable domain, in which reference TRBV19 and TRBJ2-7 provide the parts outside the CDR3, is DGGITQSPKYLFRKEGQNVTLSCEQNLNHDAMYWYRQDPGQGLRLIYYSQIVNDFQKGDIAEGYSVSREKKESFPLTVTSAQKNPTAFYLCASSIHAPSYEQYFGPGTRLTVT.

This chain uses TRBV5-1 with TRBJ2-1; TRBD1 agrees at 9 bases. Germline assignment: CDR1 SGHRS and CDR2 YFSETQ. CDR3 length: 14 residues. V was pared by 6 bases and J by 8 bases, with 9 bases of the junction left unmatched. The CDR3 nucleotides are TGCGCCAGCACGGCCGGGACAGGGCGGGATGAGCAGTTCTTC. Its translation: CASTAGTGRDEQFF.

This rearrangement joins TRBV27 to TRBJ2-1, with 8 bases that match TRBD2. Trimming took 3 bases from V and 7 from J; bases not matched to a gene: 5. Per the germline V gene, CDR1 is MNHEY and CDR2 is SMNVEV (reference sequence). The CDR3 runs to 14 residues. CDR3 coding DNA: TGTGCCAGCAGTTTCGGGGGGGTCGCTAATGAGCAGTTCTTC. This encodes CASSFGGVANEQFF.

This clone was recorded a few times. The chain has TRBV28 and TRBJ1-4, with unresolved D. The CDR3 contains 15 residues. V shed 3 bases and J shed 3 bases, with 11 bases lying between them. Germline V CDR1 and CDR2: MDHEN, SYDVKM. The CDR3 region has the DNA TGTGCCAGCAGTTTGGATCAGACTTCTAATGAAAAACTGTTTTTT. Its translation is CASSLDQTSNEKLFF.

The CDR3 is CASSLRGTTGELFF. The CDR3 bases are TGTGCCAGCAGCTTAAGGGGGACGACCGGGGAGCTGTTTTTT. The chain is built from TRBV7-3 and TRBJ2-2; D tentatively reads TRBD1 or TRBD2 (5 bases each). V dropped 1 base and J dropped 5 bases, with 8 bases sitting between them. Germline CDR1 SGHTA, CDR2 FQGTGA. This CDR3 comprises 14 residues. Based on the CDR3 plus reference TRBV7-3 and TRBJ2-2, the full variable domain is GAGVSQTPSNKVTEKGKYVELRCDPISGHTALYWYRQSLGQGPEFLIYFQGTGAADDSGLPNDRFFAVRPEGSVSTLKIQRTERGDSAVYLCASSLRGTTGELFFGEGSRLTVL.

V is TRBV11-2 and J is TRBJ2-3; D gene uncertain. CDR3 length: 15 amino acids. V dropped 6 bases and J dropped 3 bases, with 16 bases sitting between them. Germline CDR1 is SGHAT and CDR2 is FQNNGV. DNA of the CDR3: TGTGCCAGCAGTTCCGGTTTTTTAAGGACAGATACGCAGTATTTT. This translates into CASSSGFLRTDTQYF.

The chain has TRBV4-1 and TRBJ2-3; D is uncertain. V was cut by 1 base and J by 2 bases, with 13 bases left in between. The CDR3 loop spans 16 amino acids. Looked up from germline, CDR1 is MGHRA and CDR2 is YSYEKL. CDR3 amino acids: CASSQGRNSHTDTQYF. CDR3 nucleotide sequence: TGCGCCAGCAGCCAAGGTCGCAACAGCCACACAGATACGCAGTATTTT.

V and J are TRBV2 and TRBJ1-5; no reliable D call. Trimming cost V 8 bases and J 4 bases, with 15 bases left between them. There are 14 residues in the CDR3. CDR1 and CDR2 (germline): SNHLY, FYNNEI. The CDR3, as DNA: TGTGCCAGCGCGTATGCAGGTATTAATCAGCCCCAGCATTTT. The encoded protein is CASAYAGINQPQHF.

The chain combines TRBV5-1 with TRBJ2-3, with D possibly being TRBD2 (6 bases). V was trimmed by 0 bases and J by 0 bases, leaving 8 bases between them. The germline gives CDR1 SGHRS, CDR2 YFSETQ. This CDR3 is built from 15 residues. The CDR3 sequence: CASSLAGSSTDTQYF. The DNA of the CDR3 is TGCGCCAGCAGCTTGGCCGGGAGTAGCACAGATACGCAGTATTTT.

The chain has TRBV7-3 and TRBJ1-2; TRBD1 matches at 8 bases. The V segment lost 5 bases and the J segment 8 bases; nucleotides outside the gene matches: 13. Germline CDR1 SGHTA, CDR2 FQGTGA. The CDR3 is 15 amino acids. The CDR3 is CASSNPLDRGRGYTF. CDR3 coding DNA: TGTGCCAGCAGCAACCCCTTAGACAGGGGTCGGGGCTACACCTTC.

V is TRBV28 and J is TRBJ1-1; D perhaps matches TRBD1 (5 bases). Trimming removed 2 bases at V and 4 bases at J, with 20 bases between. Per the germline V gene, CDR1 is MDHEN and CDR2 is SYDVKM. CDR3 size: 17 residues. The CDR3 DNA reads as TGTGCCAGCAGTTTACTGGGGCTGGTTGGACGGACCACTGAAGCTTTCTTT. This gives the protein CASSLLGLVGRTTEAFF.

This clone appeared a few times. This rearrangement joins TRBV5-1 to TRBJ2-7, with D possibly TRBD1 on 6 matching bases. CDR3 size: 12 residues. Deletions cut 4 bases from V and 7 bases from J, with 12 bases between. CDR1 is SGHRS and CDR2 is YFSETQ in the germline V gene. The CDR3, as DNA: TGCGCCAGCAGCCCGGACAGATGGGAGCAGTACTTC. Translation gives CASSPDRWEQYF.

The rearrangement links TRBV29-1 to TRBJ2-1; 12 bases map to TRBD2. Germline lookup yields CDR1 SQVTM and CDR2 ANQGSEA. The CDR3 runs to 16 residues. The J segment lost 6 bases and the V segment lost 4 bases, leaving 10 bases of the junction unmatched. The CDR3 spells CSVVSSGRALGNEQFF. For the CDR3, the DNA is TGCAGCGTTGTATCTAGCGGGAGGGCCTTGGGCAATGAGCAGTTCTTC.

The V gene is TRBV10-3, the J gene TRBJ2-7, with D maybe TRBD2 (5 bases). The CDR3 has 15 residues. V lost 0 bases, J lost 1 base, and 10 bases lay in between. CDR1 ENHRY and CDR2 SYGVKD come from the germline V gene. CDR3 nucleotides: TGTGCCATCAGTGAGTCCCTAACGGGGTCCTACGAGCAGTACTTC. As protein: CAISESLTGSYEQYF.

This CDR3 reads CASSQTGTSAEQYF. Written as DNA, the CDR3 is TGCGCCAGCAGCCAGACCGGCACTTCGGCAGAGCAGTACTTC. The gene calls are TRBV4-3 and TRBJ2-7; D uncertain. Germline CDR1 is LGHNA and CDR2 is YSLEER. Trimming stripped 3 bases from V and 7 bases from J, with 16 bases between. The CDR3 contains 14 residues.

The V and J genes are TRBV5-4 and TRBJ1-1; 8 bases align to TRBD1. Per germline, CDR1 SGHNT and CDR2 YYREEE (reference sequence). The V gene end was trimmed by 4 bases and the J gene end by 10 bases; junction bases not matched to a gene: 9. This CDR3 is 13 amino acids long. CDR3 DNA sequence: TGTGCCAGCAGCGGGACAGGCCTTTTAGGAGCTTTCTTT. Translating it yields CASSGTGLLGAFF.

In its sample, this clone was seen a few times. V usage is TRBV10-1 and J usage is TRBJ1-1, with D possibly being TRBD1 (5 bases). V dropped 6 bases and J dropped 1 base, with 9 bases sitting between them. There are 13 residues in the CDR3. CDR1 WNHNN and CDR2 SYGVQD come from the germline V gene (reference sequence). CDR3 amino acids: CASRFDRNTEAFF. In DNA form, the CDR3 reads TGCGCCAGCAGATTCGACAGGAACACTGAAGCTTTCTTT.

The chain is built from TRBV4-3 and TRBJ1-4; unclear D gene. The CDR3 totals 15 residues. The germline V gene has CDR1 LGHNA and CDR2 YSLEER. V was shortened by 4 bases and J by 0 bases, with 9 bases between the two germline ends. The CDR3 sequence: CASSLTGTTNEKLFF. CDR3 nucleotide sequence: TGCGCCAGCAGCCTTACGGGTACAACTAATGAAAAACTGTTTTTT.

CDR3 sequence: CASSPAGAADTQYF. CDR3 coding DNA: TGTGCCAGCAGTCCAGCGGGAGCGGCAGATACGCAGTATTTT. The chain links TRBV11-2 to TRBJ2-3, with 8 bases fitting TRBD2. With V trimmed by 6 bases and J by 4 bases, 6 bases remained unmatched. The CDR3 contains 14 residues. CDR1 and CDR2 from the germline V gene are SGHAT and FQNNGV.